The 30 T cell receptor beta chains reported below all come from one sample, sequenced in a study of blood T cell repertoires in COVID-19. Sequencing was performed with immunoSEQ multiplex PCR; in TCRdb, only in-frame clones are kept and a portion is missing. The table shows fewer than 300,000 clones, with over 70% occurring only once. The sequenced sample was peripheral blood. These receptor sequences come from a woman aged 80 or older with acute or convalescent COVID-19.

The V gene is TRBV2, the J gene TRBJ2-5; the D gene is possibly TRBD2 (7 bases). Germline V CDR1 and CDR2: SNHLY, FYNNEI. The CDR3 spans 16 residues. V shed 1 base and J shed 5 bases, with 17 bases lying between them. CDR3 sequence reads: CASSEGTGGLVETQYF. The CDR3 region has the DNA TGTGCCAGCAGTGAAGGAACGGGGGGCTTAGTTGAGACCCAGTACTTC.

The chain couples TRBV27 to TRBJ2-1, with 9 positions matching TRBD1. J lost 3 bases, V lost 6 bases, and 6 bases had no gene match. Germline CDR1 is MNHEY and CDR2 is SMNVEV (reference sequence). The CDR3 covers 15 residues. CDR3 sequence: CASRQRQGGYNEQFF. As DNA, the CDR3 is TGTGCCAGCAGACAACGACAGGGGGGCTACAATGAGCAGTTCTTC.

The chain couples TRBV6-2 or TRBV6-3 to TRBJ2-7, with 13 positions matching TRBD2. Germline CDR1 and CDR2: MNHEY and SVGEGT. The CDR3 contains 16 residues. The J segment lost 2 bases and the V segment lost 4 bases, leaving 5 bases of the junction unmatched. CDR3: CASSSPGTSGTYEQYF. CDR3 in DNA: TGTGCCAGCAGTTCCCCCGGGACTAGCGGGACCTACGAGCAGTACTTC.

The V call is TRBV6-5, the J call TRBJ1-2; D is perhaps TRBD1 (6 bases). The CDR3 is 13 amino acids. Germline CDR1 reads MNHEY; CDR2 reads SVGAGI. The germline V and J ends were trimmed by 6 bases and 8 bases, with 16 bases remaining between them. In DNA form, the CDR3 reads TGTGCCAGCAGACAACCAGGGGCCTCCGGCTACACCTTC. Its protein is CASRQPGASGYTF.

CDR3 region: CASSVGVIDEQFF. CDR3 sequence (DNA): TGTGCCAGCAGCGTAGGCGTAATAGATGAGCAGTTCTTC. The chain recombines TRBV9 with TRBJ2-1; no reliable D call. The CDR3 has 13 residues. Germline lookup yields CDR1 SGDLS and CDR2 YYNGEE. Trimming removed 0 bases from V and 8 bases from J, with 9 bases in between. Combining the CDR3 with reference TRBV9 and TRBJ2-1 gives the whole variable domain DSGVTQTPKHLITATGQRVTLRCSPRSGDLSVYWYQQSLDQGLQFLIQYYNGEERAKGNILERFSAQQFPDLHSELNLSSLELGDSALYFCASSVGVIDEQFFGPGTRLTVL.

The chain recombines TRBV6-6 with TRBJ1-2; no clear D gene. From germline, CDR1 is MNHNY and CDR2 SVGAGI (reference sequence). Trimming removed 5 bases from V and 6 bases from J, with 16 bases in between. The CDR3 runs to 14 residues. This CDR3 reads CASSVQSTPDGYTF. CDR3 bases: TGTGCCAGCAGTGTACAGAGTACACCGGATGGCTACACCTTC.

This chain connects TRBV1 to TRBJ2-7; the table's D call, TRBD1, has no DNA check behind it. TRBV1 is a known pseudogene. This CDR3 has 15 amino acids. CDR3 DNA sequence: TGCACCAGCAGCACTCGACAGGGGGACGACTACGAGCAGTACTTC. Translation gives CTSSTRQGDDYEQYF.

CDR3 sequence: CASSLRTGGDEKLFF. The DNA for the CDR3 is TGCGCCAGCAGCCTACGGACAGGGGGCGATGAAAAACTGTTTTTT. The J gene is TRBJ1-4, the V gene TRBV5-1, with TRBD1 identical over 11 bases. There are 15 residues in the CDR3. After removal of 4 bases from V and 6 bases from J, the junction contained 5 bases not matched to a gene. The germline V gene encodes CDR1 SGHRS and CDR2 YFSETQ.

V is TRBV5-8 and J is TRBJ1-4; 11 bases align to TRBD1. The CDR3 totals 15 residues. CDR1 is SGHTS, CDR2 YDEGEE, per germline. Unmatched junction bases numbered 5, after V lost 4 bases and J lost 6 bases. The CDR3 loop is CASSRTGGVDEKLFF. As DNA, the CDR3 is TGTGCCAGCAGCAGGACAGGGGGCGTCGATGAAAAACTGTTTTTT.

This chain connects TRBV12-2 to TRBJ2-7; TRBD2, the table's D call, was not compared with the DNA. TRBV12-2 is a pseudogene locus. CDR3 length: 23 residues. The CDR3 DNA follows: TGTGCAAGTCGCTTAGACCAGTCTGGAGCGTCCTGGTGTGGACTAGCTGATACCTACGAGCAGTACTTC. Translating gives CASRLDQSGASWCGLADTYEQYF.

The chain couples TRBV6-6 to TRBJ2-2, with 7 bases identical to TRBD2. Trimming cost V 0 bases and J 9 bases; bases outside gene matches: 4. Germline loops: CDR1 MNHNY, CDR2 SVGAGI (reference sequence). The CDR3 extends over 14 amino acids. In DNA, the CDR3 is TGTGCCAGCAGTTACTCGAGGGAGGGGTGGGAGCTGTTTTTT. It is translated as CASSYSREGWELFF.

The chain uses TRBV19 and TRBJ1-1; D not resolved. The V gene's germline CDR1 is LNHDA and CDR2 SQIVND (reference sequence). CDR3 length: 12 amino acids. The germline V and J ends were trimmed by 3 bases and 10 bases, with 12 bases remaining between them. The chain's CDR3 is CASSIAARGAFF. Written as DNA, the CDR3 is TGTGCCAGTAGTATTGCCGCCCGGGGAGCTTTCTTT.

The table lists this clone with many counts. The gene calls are TRBV7-9 and TRBJ1-6; D perhaps matches TRBD1 (6 bases). The CDR3 totals 16 residues. V lost 4 bases and J lost 11, with 21 bases in between. The V gene's germline CDR1 is SEHNR and CDR2 FQNEAQ (reference sequence). The CDR3 region has the DNA TGTGCCAGCAGCTACACTCAGGGGTGGGGTAACGCACCCCTCCACTTT. Translating gives CASSYTQGWGNAPLHF.

V usage is TRBV10-3 and J usage is TRBJ2-3, with TRBD2 matching over 14 bases. The CDR3 covers 14 residues. After removal of 9 bases from V and 4 bases from J, the junction contained 3 bases not matched to a gene. Per the germline V gene, CDR1 is ENHRY and CDR2 is SYGVKD. CDR3 amino acids: CAIGTSGSADTQYF. DNA of the CDR3: TGTGCCATTGGGACTAGCGGGAGTGCAGATACGCAGTATTTT.

Worth noting for this clone: The sample holds other DNA sequences that translate to the same CDR3. The chain has TRBV7-2 and TRBJ2-5; D call uncertain. CDR3 length equals 13 residues. Germline values: CDR1 SGHTA, CDR2 FQGNSA. The V end lost 1 base, the J end lost 5 bases, and 8 bases lay between the germline ends. CDR3 loop: CASSLGSRETQYF. The DNA of the CDR3 is TGTGCCAGCAGCTTAGGCAGCAGGGAGACCCAGTACTTC.

This clone was counted a few times. The genes are TRBV6-5 and TRBJ1-1; D is possibly TRBD1 (6 bases). CDR1 is MNHEY, CDR2 SVGAGI, per germline. V shed 6 bases and J shed 4 bases, with 18 bases lying between them. The CDR3 is 15 amino acids. The CDR3 DNA reads TGTGCCAGCAGACCACATTACAGGGACGGCACTGAAGCTTTCTTT. Protein: CASRPHYRDGTEAFF.

The rearrangement joins TRBV9 to TRBJ2-5; 8 bases align to TRBD1. This CDR3 has 15 amino acids. V shed 6 bases, J shed 5 bases, and the junction held 12 bases outside the gene matches. Germline V gene data show CDR1 as SGDLS and CDR2 as YYNGEE. CDR3 bases: TGTGCCAGCACCCCGACAGGGGAGTCGCTGGAGACCCAGTACTTC. Translation: CASTPTGESLETQYF.

This clone occurred a few times. V gene TRBV5-4 combines with J gene TRBJ1-2; 7 positions agree with TRBD1. The CDR3 extends over 15 amino acids. The germline CDR1 and CDR2 sequences are SGHNT and YYREEE (reference sequence). V lost 5 bases and J lost 6; bases outside the gene matches: 13. The CDR3, as DNA: TGTGCCAGCAGTGTAGGGGGCCTGACGGGACATGGCTACACCTTC. As protein: CASSVGGLTGHGYTF.

This clone turned up a few times. The genes are TRBV27 and TRBJ2-7; TRBD1 might be the D (6 bases). Per the germline V gene, CDR1 is MNHEY and CDR2 is SMNVEV (reference sequence). This CDR3 has 13 amino acids. V lost 5 bases and J lost 6, with 14 bases in between. The CDR3 DNA follows: TGTGCCAGCAGTCCATCTCTCAGGGGCGAGCAGTACTTC. Translated, it gives CASSPSLRGEQYF.

The chain joins TRBV19 to TRBJ1-1; 11 bases are a match to TRBD1. The CDR3 has 16 amino acids. V trimming: 6 bases; J trimming: 5 bases; junction bases outside the gene matches: 11. Germline-derived CDR1 and CDR2 are LNHDA and SQIVND (reference sequence). CDR3 region: CASSPMDRGRGTEAFF. The CDR3 DNA follows: TGTGCCAGTAGCCCCATGGACAGGGGGCGCGGGACTGAAGCTTTCTTT.

The gene calls are TRBV6-6 and TRBJ1-2; 7 nucleotides match TRBD1. With V trimmed by 6 bases and J by 6 bases, 7 bases remained unmatched. Germline CDR1 is MNHNY and CDR2 is SVGAGI (reference sequence). The CDR3 loop spans 13 amino acids. For the CDR3, the DNA is TGTGCCAGCAGGACCGACAGGGTCCATGGCTACACCTTC. As protein: CASRTDRVHGYTF.

The chain employs TRBV7-2 and TRBJ2-1, with a weak D call TRBD1 (6 bases). V shed 2 bases and J shed 7 bases, with 21 bases lying between them. The V gene's germline CDR1 is SGHTA and CDR2 FQGNSA. This CDR3 comprises 17 residues. This chain's CDR3 is CASSLSGVRGLQNEQFF. The CDR3 region has the DNA TGTGCCAGCAGCTTAAGCGGTGTCAGGGGATTACAAAATGAGCAGTTCTTC. The full variable domain, rest sourced from reference TRBV7-2 and TRBJ2-1, is GAGVSQSPSNKVTEKGKDVELRCDPISGHTALYWYRQSLGQGLEFLIYFQGNSAPDKSGLPSDRFSAERTGGSVSTLTIQRTQQEDSAVYLCASSLSGVRGLQNEQFFGPGTRLTVL.

Here the CDR3 reads CASSHGGNYGYTF. CDR3 in DNA: TGTGCCAGCAGCCACGGGGGTAACTATGGCTACACCTTC. The chain recombines TRBV5-4 with TRBJ1-2, with D perhaps matching TRBD1 (5 bases). The CDR3 is made up of 13 amino acids. The V gene's germline CDR1 is SGHNT and CDR2 YYREEE (reference sequence). Trimming left V 4 bases short and J 1 base short, with 8 bases between.

This clone was recorded many times. This chain's CDR3 is CASSQTSGPNEQYF. The CDR3 DNA sequence: TGTGCCAGCAGCCAGACTAGCGGGCCGAACGAGCAGTACTTC. This chain joins TRBV3-1 (or the pseudogene TRBV3-2) and TRBJ2-7, with 10 bases matching TRBD2. V dropped 3 bases and J dropped 5; count of bases not matched to a gene: 4. Germline-derived CDR1 and CDR2 are LGHDT and YNNKEL (reference sequence). The CDR3 loop spans 14 amino acids.

This chain connects TRBV7-9 to TRBJ1-1; 7 positions agree with TRBD1. CDR1 and CDR2 (germline): SEHNR, FQNEAQ (reference sequence). V lost 8 bases to trimming and J lost 6 bases; unmatched junction nucleotides: 9. The CDR3 has 13 residues. CDR3 protein: CASGVYRGPEAFF. In DNA form, the CDR3 reads TGTGCCAGCGGGGTTTACAGGGGACCTGAAGCTTTCTTT. Full variable domain (missing parts from reference TRBV7-9 and TRBJ1-1): DTGVSQNPRHKITKRGQNVTFRCDPISEHNRLYWYRQTLGQGPEFLTYFQNEAQLEKSRLLSDRFSAERPKGSFSTLEIQRTEQGDSAMYLCASGVYRGPEAFFGQGTRLTVV.

The chain is built from TRBV29-1 and TRBJ1-1; D is unclear. The germline gives CDR1 SQVTM, CDR2 ANQGSEA. This CDR3 is 12 amino acids long. V lost 4 bases, J lost 4 bases, and 10 bases lay in between. CDR3 in DNA: TGCAGCGTTGTCCGGGGTTTCACTGAAGCTTTCTTT. Protein sequence: CSVVRGFTEAFF. Drawing the rest from reference TRBV29-1 and TRBJ1-1, the complete variable domain is SAVISQKPSRDICQRGTSLTIQCQVDSQVTMMFWYRQQPGQSLTLIATANQGSEATYESGFVIDKFPISRPNLTFSTLTVSNMSPEDSSIYLCSVVRGFTEAFFGQGTRLTVV.

With regard to this clone: The junction and the germline gene differ at one end; a read error may be behind it. V usage is TRBV15 and J usage is TRBJ2-3; possibly TRBD2 for D (7 bases). This CDR3 spans 14 amino acids. CDR1 and CDR2 (germline): LNHNV, YYDKDF (reference sequence). As DNA, the CDR3 is TGTGCCACCAACAGAGGGGGGGGCACAGATACGCAGTATTTT. Amino acids: CATNRGGGTDTQYF. The variable domain in full, completed from reference TRBV15 and TRBJ2-3, reads DAMVIQNPRYQVTQFGKPVTLSCSQTLNHNVMYWYQQKSSQAPKLLFHYYDKDFNNEADTPDNFQSRRPNTSFCFLDIRSPGLGDTAMYLCATNRGGGTDTQYFGPGTRLTVL.

The chain links TRBV5-8 to TRBJ1-1; perhaps TRBD1 as D (6 bases). The V end lost 2 bases, the J end lost 4 bases, and 12 bases lay between the germline ends. Germline CDR1 is SGHTS and CDR2 is YDEGEE. CDR3 length: 14 amino acids. The CDR3 spells CASSFKFRGTEAFF. DNA of the CDR3: TGTGCCAGCAGCTTTAAGTTCAGGGGCACTGAAGCTTTCTTT.

This chain connects TRBV2 to TRBJ2-4; a possible D gene is TRBD1 (5 bases). V lost 6 bases to trimming and J lost 5 bases, with 5 bases between them. Germline V lookup: CDR1 SNHLY, CDR2 FYNNEI. The CDR3 length is 11 residues. The CDR3 DNA follows: TGTGCCAGCAGAGGGGAAAACATTCAGTACTTC. Protein: CASRGENIQYF.

There are a few counts of this clone. The genes are TRBV25-1 and TRBJ2-7; 9 bases match TRBD1. The trim removed 2 bases at V and 1 base at J, leaving 9 bases unmatched. Looked up from germline, CDR1 is MGHDK and CDR2 is SYGVNS. This CDR3 region has 17 residues. The CDR3 DNA follows: TGTGCCAGCAGTGAACAAGCGGGACAGGGTATGTCCTACGAGCAGTACTTC. This gives the protein CASSEQAGQGMSYEQYF.